The 7 T cell receptor beta chains reported below all come from one sample, sequenced in a study of T cells in Graves' hyperthyroidism and ophthalmopathy (dated by TCRdb to between 2018 and 2021). The library was made by multiplex PCR. Data came from an Illumina HiSeq 2000. The TCR beta CDR3 regions were amplified from the RNA transcripts. The first round of RT-PCR for the TCR CDR3 was performed with the HTBI primer set and the Qiagen OneStep RT-PCR kit. TCRdb reanalyzed the raw reads on its own, using fastp at Q25 for trimming and MiXCR for clone calling, and kept in-frame beta chains. One record per CDR3 amino acid sequence lists the most common genes and DNA. Here the sample has about 360,000 distinct CDR3 sequences; 15% to 19% occur a single time. The top ten clones comprise about 27% of the sample. The sequencing input was blood. The receptors shown here come from a woman younger than 30 with Graves' hyperthyroidism that later progressed to Graves' ophthalmopathy.

In its sample, this clonotype was seen many times. The rearrangement uses TRBV4-1 and TRBJ2-3; D gene unclear. The germline V gene encodes CDR1 MGHRA and CDR2 YSYEKL. V lost 4 bases to trimming and J lost 3 bases, with 14 bases between them. The CDR3 is made up of 15 amino acids. Written as DNA, the CDR3 is TGCGCCAGCAGCCGAATTCCCGGGTTAACAGATACGCAGTATTTT. Residues: CASSRIPGLTDTQYF.

At least ten counts were recorded for this clonotype. V usage is TRBV7-9 and J usage is TRBJ2-5; D unresolved. The CDR3 has 15 amino acids. Germline V gene sequence: CDR1 SEHNR, CDR2 FQNEAQ (reference sequence). V lost 4 bases to trimming and J lost 3 bases, with 15 bases between them. The CDR3 loop is CASSSPGRPKETQYF. CDR3 bases: TGTGCCAGCAGCTCCCCAGGACGGCCGAAAGAGACCCAGTACTTC.

This clonotype was counted many times. J is TRBJ2-3 and V is TRBV7-2; 11 nucleotides align to TRBD2. The CDR3 length is 17 residues. The V gene end was trimmed by 3 bases and the J gene end by 4 bases; junction bases not matched to a gene: 9. CDR1 and CDR2 (germline): SGHTA, FQGNSA. CDR3 nucleotides: TGTGCCAGCAGCTTCAAGACTAGCGGGATCCGCGCAGATACGCAGTATTTT. Amino acids: CASSFKTSGIRADTQYF.

This chain joins TRBV2 and TRBJ2-1; 12 positions agree with TRBD2. The CDR3 runs to 16 residues. V shed 7 bases, J shed 10 bases, and the junction held 14 bases outside the gene matches. CDR1 is SNHLY, CDR2 FYNNEI, per germline. Here the CDR3 reads CASNLALGLAGNEQFF. CDR3 sequence (DNA): TGTGCCAGCAATCTGGCCCTAGGACTAGCGGGAAACGAGCAGTTCTTC.

In its sample, this clonotype was seen many times. This chain links TRBV2 with TRBJ1-5; TRBD1 agrees at 7 bases. The V gene's germline CDR1 is SNHLY and CDR2 FYNNEI. The V gene end was trimmed by 8 bases and the J gene end by 7 bases; junction bases not matched to a gene: 11. The CDR3 loop spans 14 amino acids. CDR3: CASSIRGQTQPQHF. The DNA for the CDR3 is TGTGCCAGCTCCATACGGGGACAGACACAGCCCCAGCATTTT.

J is TRBJ2-7 and V is TRBV20-1, with TRBD1 matching over 11 bases. The CDR3 is 15 residues long. The V gene end was trimmed by 3 bases and the J gene end by 4 bases; junction bases not matched to a gene: 8. The V gene's germline CDR1 is DFQATT and CDR2 SNEGSKA (reference sequence). In nucleotides, the CDR3 is TGCAGTGCTAGGGACTACCGGGACAGGGGGTACGAGCAGTACTTC. Amino acids: CSARDYRDRGYEQYF.

This sequence joins TRBV15 and TRBJ2-7; no reliable D call. V lost 5 bases to trimming and J lost 7 bases, with 12 bases between them. This CDR3 region has 12 residues. In germline, CDR1 is LNHNV, CDR2 YYDKDF (reference sequence). The CDR3 nucleotides are TGTGCCACCAGCGGGATTGGGCCTGAGCAGTACTTC. Protein: CATSGIGPEQYF.